This T cell receptor beta chain originates from a study of T cell repertoires in cytomegalovirus infection. TCRdb re-analysed the reads in MiXCR, keeping a single row per CDR3 protein. Of 900,000 to 950,000 distinct CDR3 sequences in the sample, approximately 32% were seen once. About this clonotype: Its specificity is unknown.

Trimming took off 6 bases at V and 9 bases at J, with 12 bases between the two ends. The CDR3 is 13 residues long. CDR1 is SEHNR and CDR2 is FQNEAQ in the germline V gene (reference sequence). Sample: cultured CD8+ T cells from PBMCs, taken from culture after CMV antigen stimulation. The TCR sequence derives from a human donor in good health (CMV status not recorded). Some clones in this sample may be carry-over from other donors' samples. V and J are TRBV7-9 and TRBJ1-6; TRBD1 might be the D (5 bases). The CDR3, as DNA: TGTGCCAGCAGTGGGGGGTCCACTTCACCCCTCCACTTT. This sequence encodes CASSGGSTSPLHF.